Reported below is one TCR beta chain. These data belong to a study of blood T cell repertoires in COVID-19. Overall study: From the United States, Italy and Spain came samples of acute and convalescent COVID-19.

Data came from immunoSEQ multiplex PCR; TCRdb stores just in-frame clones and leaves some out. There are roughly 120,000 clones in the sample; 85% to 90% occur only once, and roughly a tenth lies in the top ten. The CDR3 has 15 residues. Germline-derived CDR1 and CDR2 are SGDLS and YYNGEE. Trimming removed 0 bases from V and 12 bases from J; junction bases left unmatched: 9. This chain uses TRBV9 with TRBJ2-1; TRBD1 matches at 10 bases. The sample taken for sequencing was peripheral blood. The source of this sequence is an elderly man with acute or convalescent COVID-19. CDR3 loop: CASSVGGQGYGGQFF. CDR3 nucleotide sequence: TGTGCCAGCAGCGTAGGGGGACAGGGGTATGGTGGGCAGTTCTTC.